A single sample gave rise to the 23 T cell receptor beta chains below, sequenced in a study of T-cell memory formation after mild COVID-19. TCRdb redid the calling of the 5' RACE reads with MiXCR, one entry per CDR3 protein. Of hundreds of thousands of distinct CDR3 sequences listed, 20% to 25% were seen once; the top ten hold around 20%. Sequencing was carried out using PBMCs or a T cell subset sorted from them (not recorded which). The receptors here all came from a man between 18 and 35 years old who had mild COVID-19 (a few samples of this study predate the infection). Cell type and time point are not known.

This chain uses TRBV15 with TRBJ2-5; D is ambiguous. Trimming shortened V by 3 bases and J by 10 bases, and 15 bases separated the two germline ends. Germline V gene sequence: CDR1 LNHNV, CDR2 YYDKDF (reference sequence). The CDR3 runs 13 residues. CDR3 coding DNA: TGTGCCACCAGCAGCATTGACCAGAGAGGCCAGTACTTC. Its translation: CATSSIDQRGQYF.

The DNA for the CDR3 is TGCGCCAGCAGGCGGACCGGGACGGAGAATGAAAAACTGTTTTTT. Protein product: CASRRTGTENEKLFF. The chain recombines TRBV5-1 with TRBJ1-4, with D tentatively TRBD1 (5 bases). Germline assignment: CDR1 SGHRS and CDR2 YFSETQ. The length of the CDR3 is 15 residues. Trimming left V 5 bases short and J 5 bases short, with 16 bases between.

This chain joins TRBV29-1 and TRBJ2-5; 10 bases are a match to TRBD1. Trimming took 6 bases from V and 4 from J; bases not matched to a gene: 5. Per the germline V gene, CDR1 is SQVTM and CDR2 is ANQGSEA. The CDR3 is 13 amino acids. The CDR3 protein is CSVRQGAGETQYF. The DNA of the CDR3 is TGCAGCGTCCGACAGGGGGCTGGAGAGACCCAGTACTTC. Together with reference TRBV29-1 and TRBJ2-5, the CDR3 gives the full variable domain: SAVISQKPSRDICQRGTSLTIQCQVDSQVTMMFWYRQQPGQSLTLIATANQGSEATYESGFVIDKFPISRPNLTFSTLTVSNMSPEDSSIYLCSVRQGAGETQYFGPGTRLLVL.

J is TRBJ2-3 and V is TRBV4-2, with TRBD1 matching 7 bases. This CDR3 contains 15 residues. CDR1 LGHNA and CDR2 YNFKEQ come from the germline V gene. J lost 2 bases, V lost 2 bases, and 4 bases had no gene match. The CDR3 region has the DNA TGTGCCAGCAGCCAACCCGACAGGGCCACAGATACGCAGTATTTT. As protein: CASSQPDRATDTQYF.

This chain uses TRBV7-6 with TRBJ2-1, with 9 bases fitting TRBD1. The CDR3 runs to 15 residues. Germline CDR1 is SGHVS and CDR2 is FNYEAQ. Unmatched junction bases numbered 7, after V lost 5 bases and J lost 5 bases. The CDR3 reads CASSRGTGFNNEQFF. The DNA of the CDR3 is TGTGCCAGCAGCCGAGGGACAGGGTTTAACAATGAGCAGTTCTTC.

V usage is TRBV4-3 and J usage is TRBJ1-6, with D unresolved. The germline V gene encodes CDR1 LGHNA and CDR2 YSLEER. V was cut by 5 bases and J by 10 bases, with 12 bases left in between. The length of the CDR3 is 13 residues. CDR3 region: CASSVLEGSPLHF. The CDR3 region has the DNA TGCGCCAGCAGCGTGCTAGAAGGATCACCCCTCCACTTT.

The rearrangement uses TRBV21-1 and TRBJ2-1. TRBV21-1 is noted as a pseudogene. The CDR3 length is 15 residues. CDR3 DNA sequence: TGTGCCAGTAGGGCTGGGGAGAGCTCCTACAATGAGCAGTTCTTC. It specifies CASRAGESSYNEQFF.

This chain joins TRBV20-1 and TRBJ2-1, with D tentatively TRBD1 (5 bases). V was cut by 8 bases and J by 10 bases, with 15 bases left in between. This CDR3 has 11 amino acids. Per the germline V gene, CDR1 is DFQATT and CDR2 is SNEGSKA (reference sequence). Here the CDR3 reads CSRQGPGEQFF. Written as DNA, the CDR3 is TGCAGTCGGCAGGGTCCGGGCGAGCAGTTCTTC.

The chain is built from TRBV4-3 and TRBJ2-5, with D possibly being TRBD1 or TRBD2 (5 bases each). Germline CDR1 LGHNA, CDR2 YSLEER. The V end was cut by 2 bases, the J end by 8 bases, with 18 bases between. This CDR3 region has 15 residues. CDR3 region: CASSQSWGYESTQYF. CDR3 DNA sequence: TGCGCCAGCAGCCAAAGCTGGGGGTACGAGAGTACCCAGTACTTC.

This clonotype was counted a few times. This chain joins TRBV5-1 and TRBJ1-1, with TRBD1 matching 7 bases. CDR1 is SGHRS, CDR2 YFSETQ, per germline. The CDR3 covers 14 residues. V lost 4 bases and J lost 4; bases outside the gene matches: 7. CDR3: CASSTLTGSTEAFF. The CDR3 DNA sequence: TGCGCCAGCAGCACCTTGACAGGGTCCACTGAAGCTTTCTTT.

The chain carries TRBV5-5 and TRBJ2-3; D assignment may be TRBD1 or TRBD2 (5 bases each). The CDR3 length is 16 residues. CDR1 SGHKS and CDR2 YYEKEE come from the germline V gene (reference sequence). The V end was cut by 0 bases, the J end by 0 bases, with 11 bases between. The CDR3 DNA reads TGTGCCAGCAGCTTGGATTATTGGGGGAGCACAGATACGCAGTATTTT. Translated: CASSLDYWGSTDTQYF.

On this clonotype: A read error may be the cause here, since a much bigger clone is one base away. The rearrangement uses TRBV7-3 and TRBJ2-3; D possibly corresponds to TRBD2 (6 bases). Germline V gene sequence: CDR1 SGHTA, CDR2 FQGTGA. The V and J ends lost 7 bases and 4 bases respectively, with 21 bases between them. This CDR3 region has 16 residues. DNA of the CDR3: TGTGCCAGCATCCCCCACCCGGGACTGCAAGCAGATACGCAGTATTTT. This codes for CASIPHPGLQADTQYF.

This clonotype ranks as large. J is TRBJ2-2 and V is TRBV7-2, with D unclear. This CDR3 is built from 15 residues. V lost 3 bases and J 2 bases, leaving 10 bases between the germline ends. The germline gives CDR1 SGHTA, CDR2 FQGNSA. DNA of the CDR3: TGTGCCAGCAGCTTTATCCAGGTCAACACCGGGGAGCTGTTTTTT. This encodes CASSFIQVNTGELFF.

This clonotype was counted many times. One end of the junction fails to match germline, which may point to a read error. The DNA for the CDR3 is TGTGCCAGCAGCTTGGACAGGGGCCCGGAGCGGTTCTTC. It encodes CASSLDRGPERFF. The rearrangement uses TRBV7-3 and TRBJ2-1; 9 bases match TRBD1. The CDR3 sequence is 13 residues long. Looked up from germline, CDR1 is SGHTA and CDR2 is FQGTGA.

The genes are TRBV12-3 or TRBV12-4 and TRBJ2-3; D ambiguous. V lost 7 bases to trimming and J lost 4 bases, with 9 bases between them. This CDR3 is built from 12 residues. This CDR3 reads CASTSGPDTQYF. The DNA for the CDR3 is TGTGCCAGCACATCCGGCCCAGATACGCAGTATTTT.

In this sample, this clonotype turned up a few times. V gene TRBV7-2 combines with J gene TRBJ2-3; 11 bases agree with TRBD2. CDR1 and CDR2 from the germline V gene are SGHTA and FQGNSA. After removal of 2 bases from V and 6 bases from J, the junction contained 7 bases not matched to a gene. The CDR3 consists of 16 residues. The CDR3 here is CASSLTSGGPADTQYF. The DNA of the CDR3 is TGTGCCAGCAGCTTAACTAGCGGGGGACCCGCTGATACGCAGTATTTT.

The V and J genes are TRBV27 and TRBJ2-3; D unclear. The germline V gene encodes CDR1 MNHEY and CDR2 SMNVEV (reference sequence). The CDR3 is 15 amino acids. V lost 4 bases, J lost 0 bases, and 11 bases lay in between. The CDR3 DNA sequence: TGTGCCAGCAGTTCCCTTGTGAGTAGCACAGATACGCAGTATTTT. Translating gives CASSSLVSSTDTQYF.

This clonotype was seen many times. The chain employs TRBV12-3 or TRBV12-4 and TRBJ1-6; 7 nucleotides align to TRBD1. Trimming cost V 5 bases and J 7 bases; bases outside gene matches: 11. CDR3 size: 16 residues. Here the CDR3 reads CASSNTGAGVNSPLHF. The DNA for the CDR3 is TGTGCCAGCAGTAATACAGGGGCAGGGGTCAATTCACCCCTCCACTTT.

This clonotype came up a few times. Germline and junction disagree at one end, which may indicate a read error. The chain recombines TRBV7-8 with TRBJ2-1; no definite D call. Germline V gives CDR1 SGHVS, CDR2 FQNEAQ. The CDR3 runs to 12 residues. The CDR3 coding sequence is TGTGCCAGCAGTTTAGGGTCAGATGAGCAGTTCTTC. It specifies CASSLGSDEQFF.

This clonotype has more than one count but fewer than ten. The rearrangement links TRBV24-1 to TRBJ2-2; a possible D gene is TRBD1 (6 bases). The ends were cut back, 4 bases at V and 0 bases at J, with 8 bases in the middle. Germline V gives CDR1 KGHDR, CDR2 SFDVKD. The CDR3 loop spans 15 amino acids. The CDR3 DNA reads as TGTGCCACCAGTGACACAGGGTCGAACACCGGGGAGCTGTTTTTT. This codes for CATSDTGSNTGELFF.

The genes are TRBV7-6 and TRBJ2-7; D ambiguous. This CDR3 is built from 14 residues. Per germline, CDR1 SGHVS and CDR2 FNYEAQ. V was trimmed by 1 base and J by 1 base, leaving 8 bases between them. CDR3 sequence: CASSLGAISYEQYV. The CDR3 DNA is TGTGCCAGCAGCTTAGGGGCTATATCCTACGAGCAGTACGTC.

The CDR3 spells CASSYGQGRYGYTF. The CDR3 DNA reads as TGTGCCAGCAGTTATGGGCAGGGAAGGTATGGCTACACCTTC. This chain joins TRBV5-8 and TRBJ1-2; D is possibly TRBD1 (5 bases). The V end lost 5 bases, the J end lost 5 bases, and 16 bases lay between the germline ends. From germline, CDR1 is SGHTS and CDR2 YDEGEE. The CDR3 contains 14 residues. The full variable domain, completed using reference TRBV5-8 and TRBJ1-2, is EAGVTQSPTHLIKTRGQQATLRCSPISGHTSVYWYQQALGLGLQFLLWYDEGEERNRGNFPPRFSGRQFPNYSSELNVNALELEDSALYLCASSYGQGRYGYTFGSGTRLTVV.

This clonotype was counted a few times. This chain joins TRBV24-1 and TRBJ2-1; D is unresolved. The germline V gene has CDR1 KGHDR and CDR2 SFDVKD. The CDR3 has 16 amino acids. Trimming shortened V by 1 base and J by 4 bases, and 13 bases separated the two germline ends. CDR3 sequence: CATSDFGEESYNEQFF. The CDR3 coding sequence is TGTGCCACCAGTGATTTTGGCGAAGAGAGTTACAATGAGCAGTTCTTC.